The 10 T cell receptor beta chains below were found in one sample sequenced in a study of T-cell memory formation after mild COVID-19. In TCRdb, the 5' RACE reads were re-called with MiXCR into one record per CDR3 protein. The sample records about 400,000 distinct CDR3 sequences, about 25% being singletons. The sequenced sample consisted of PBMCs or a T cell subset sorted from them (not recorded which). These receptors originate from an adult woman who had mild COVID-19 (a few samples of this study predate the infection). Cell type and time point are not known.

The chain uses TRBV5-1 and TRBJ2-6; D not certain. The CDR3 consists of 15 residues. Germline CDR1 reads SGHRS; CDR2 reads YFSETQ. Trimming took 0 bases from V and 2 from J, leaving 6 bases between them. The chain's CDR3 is CASSLDWTGANVLTF. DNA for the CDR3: TGCGCCAGCAGCTTGGATTGGACTGGGGCCAACGTCCTGACTTTC.

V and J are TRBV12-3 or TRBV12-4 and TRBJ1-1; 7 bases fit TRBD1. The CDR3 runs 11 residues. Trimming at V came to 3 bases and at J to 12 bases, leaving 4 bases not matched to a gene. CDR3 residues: CASSLTGRPFF. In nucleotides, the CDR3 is TGTGCCAGCAGTTTGACAGGGCGGCCTTTCTTT.

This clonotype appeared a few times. As DNA, the CDR3 is TGTGCCAGCAGCTCCCGGGGGGCAGGGAGGGTTGATACGCAGTATTTT. Amino acid sequence: CASSSRGAGRVDTQYF. The V and J genes are TRBV7-2 and TRBJ2-3; tentatively, D is TRBD2 (7 bases). Germline CDR1 is SGHTA and CDR2 is FQGNSA. The CDR3 consists of 16 residues. V lost 4 bases and J lost 6, with 20 bases in between.

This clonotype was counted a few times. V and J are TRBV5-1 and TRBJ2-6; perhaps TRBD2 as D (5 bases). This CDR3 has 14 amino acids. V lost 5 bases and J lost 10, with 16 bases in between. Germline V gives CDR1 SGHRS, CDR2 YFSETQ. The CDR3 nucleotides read TGCGCCAGCAGAGAGGGTTCTGGCCCAAACGTCCTGACTTTC. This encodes CASREGSGPNVLTF.

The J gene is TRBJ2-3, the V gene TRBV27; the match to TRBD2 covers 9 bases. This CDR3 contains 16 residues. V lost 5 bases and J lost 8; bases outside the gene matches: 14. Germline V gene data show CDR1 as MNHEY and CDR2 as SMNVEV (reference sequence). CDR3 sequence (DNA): TGTGCCAGCAGTCCGCGGGGGGGGACGTCAATAGTTACGCAGTATTTT. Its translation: CASSPRGGTSIVTQYF.

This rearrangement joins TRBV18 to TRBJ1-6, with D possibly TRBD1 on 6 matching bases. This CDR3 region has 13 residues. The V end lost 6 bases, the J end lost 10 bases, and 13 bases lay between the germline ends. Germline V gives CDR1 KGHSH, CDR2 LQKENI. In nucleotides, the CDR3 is TGTGCCAGCTCCCGGGACACCGCATCACCCCTCCACTTT. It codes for CASSRDTASPLHF. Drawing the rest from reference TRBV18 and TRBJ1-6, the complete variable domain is NAGVMQNPRHLVRRRGQEARLRCSPMKGHSHVYWYRQLPEEGLKFMVYLQKENIIDESGMPKERFSAEFPKEGPSILRIQQVVRGDSAAYFCASSRDTASPLHFGNGTRLTVT.

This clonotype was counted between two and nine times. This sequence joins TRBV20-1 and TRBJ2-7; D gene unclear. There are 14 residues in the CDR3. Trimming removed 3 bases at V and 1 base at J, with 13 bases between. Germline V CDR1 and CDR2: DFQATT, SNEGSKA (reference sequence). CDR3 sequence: CSARGSVRSYEQYF. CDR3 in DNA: TGCAGTGCTAGGGGCTCGGTCCGTTCCTACGAGCAGTACTTC.

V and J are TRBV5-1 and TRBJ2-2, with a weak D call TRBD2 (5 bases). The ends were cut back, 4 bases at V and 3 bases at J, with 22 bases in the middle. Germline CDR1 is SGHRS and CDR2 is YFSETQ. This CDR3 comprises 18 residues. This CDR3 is CASSGSRARSLDTGELFF. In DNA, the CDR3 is TGCGCCAGCAGCGGGTCGAGGGCTCGGTCTCTTGACACCGGGGAGCTGTTTTTT. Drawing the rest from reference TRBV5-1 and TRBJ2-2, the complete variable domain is KAGVTQTPRYLIKTRGQQVTLSCSPISGHRSVSWYQQTPGQGLQFLFEYFSETQRNKGNFPGRFSGRQFSNSRSEMNVSTLELGDSALYLCASSGSRARSLDTGELFFGEGSRLTVL.

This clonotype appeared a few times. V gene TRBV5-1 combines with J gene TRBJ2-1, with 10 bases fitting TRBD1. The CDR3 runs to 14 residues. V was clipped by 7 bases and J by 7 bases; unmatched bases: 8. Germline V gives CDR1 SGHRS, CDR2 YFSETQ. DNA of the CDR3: TGCGCCAGCCGAGTGGGACAGGGGACGAATGAGCAGTTCTTC. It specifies CASRVGQGTNEQFF.

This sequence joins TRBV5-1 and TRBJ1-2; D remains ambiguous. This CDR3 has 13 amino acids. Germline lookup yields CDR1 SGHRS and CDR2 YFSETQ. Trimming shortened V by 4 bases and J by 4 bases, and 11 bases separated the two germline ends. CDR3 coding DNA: TGCGCCAGCAGCGAAGTAGCAGGCTATGGCTACACCTTC. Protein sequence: CASSEVAGYGYTF.